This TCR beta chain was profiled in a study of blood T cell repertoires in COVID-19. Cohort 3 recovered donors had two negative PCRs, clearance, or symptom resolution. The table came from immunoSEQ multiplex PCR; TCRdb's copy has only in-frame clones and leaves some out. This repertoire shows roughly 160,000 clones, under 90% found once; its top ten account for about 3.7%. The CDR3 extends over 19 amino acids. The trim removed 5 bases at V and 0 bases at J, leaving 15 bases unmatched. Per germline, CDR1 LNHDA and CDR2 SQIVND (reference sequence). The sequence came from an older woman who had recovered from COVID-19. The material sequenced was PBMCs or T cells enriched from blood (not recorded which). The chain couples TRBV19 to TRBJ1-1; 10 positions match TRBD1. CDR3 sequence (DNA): TGTGCCAGTAGTCCCGGGACAGGGGACTCCGACTTTTTGAACACTGAAGCTTTCTTT. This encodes CASSPGTGDSDFLNTEAFF.